This entry describes one T cell receptor beta chain. Its antigen is unknown. Here immunoSEQ multiplex PCR was the method, and the copy in TCRdb shows in-frame clones only, minus some. The sample includes 85,000 to 130,000 clones, 93% of them seen just once. This record belongs to a study of T cell responses to AZD1222 COVID-19 vaccine. Whole-study context: Timing groups of about 4 and about 12 weeks for second doses were pooled. Broader study findings: Seropositive at baseline were only a handful of AZD1222 recipients. Increased Spike-specific TCR breadth and depth were observed after two AZD1222 doses. Dominant at 160-218 and 743-854, vaccine-associated CD4 TCRs also spanned spike.

CDR1 and CDR2 from the germline V gene are GTSNPN and SVGIG (reference sequence). The length of the CDR3 is 18 residues. Trimming cost V 0 bases and J 6 bases; bases outside gene matches: 13. The chain combines TRBV30 with TRBJ2-7; 14 positions match TRBD2. The receptor's source is an adult in good health. The sequencing here drew on peripheral blood, taken on day 0 of AZD1222 vaccination. CDR3 sequence: CAWSVLVGLAGGPSEQYF. Written as DNA, the CDR3 is TGTGCCTGGAGTGTACTTGTAGGACTAGCGGGAGGCCCCAGCGAGCAGTACTTC.